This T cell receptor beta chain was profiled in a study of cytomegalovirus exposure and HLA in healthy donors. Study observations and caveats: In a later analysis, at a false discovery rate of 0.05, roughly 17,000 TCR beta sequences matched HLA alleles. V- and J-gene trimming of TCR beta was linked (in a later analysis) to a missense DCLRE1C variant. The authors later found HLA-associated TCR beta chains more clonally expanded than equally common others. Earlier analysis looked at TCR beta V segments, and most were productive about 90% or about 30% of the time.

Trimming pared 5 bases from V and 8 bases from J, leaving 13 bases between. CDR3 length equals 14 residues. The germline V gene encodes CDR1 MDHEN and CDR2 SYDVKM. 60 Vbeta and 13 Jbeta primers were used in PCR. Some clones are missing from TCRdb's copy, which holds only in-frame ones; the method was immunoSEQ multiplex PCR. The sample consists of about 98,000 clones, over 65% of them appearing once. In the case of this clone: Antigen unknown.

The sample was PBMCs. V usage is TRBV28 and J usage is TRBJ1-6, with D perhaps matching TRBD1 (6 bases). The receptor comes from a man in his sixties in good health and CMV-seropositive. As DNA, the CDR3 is TGTGCCAGCAGTACAACAGGGTTAGATTCACCCCTCCACTTT. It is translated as CASSTTGLDSPLHF.